This T cell receptor (beta chain) emerged from a study of T cell clonotyping in hematopoietic cell transplantation. Overall study findings and caveats: At the given depth, recipient repertoires were over 95% de novo clonotypes.

With regard to this clone: What it binds is unknown.

Some clones are missing from TCRdb's copy, which holds only in-frame ones; the method was immunoSEQ multiplex PCR. The table shows 25,000 or so clones, with around 70% occurring only once. Noted time point: recipient sample about 28 days before transplant, after cytoreduction. V dropped 8 bases and J dropped 0; count of bases not matched to a gene: 16. This CDR3 is built from 18 residues. Germline CDR1 is SQVTM and CDR2 is ANQGSEA. This chain joins TRBV29-1 and TRBJ2-3; 11 bases are shared with TRBD2. Sequences were derived from peripheral blood mononuclear cells, sampled before stem cell transplant. This TCR was sampled from a man aged 50 to 60 with myelodysplastic syndrome. Some clones in this sample may be carry-over from other donors' samples. This chain's CDR3 is CSYRGLIAGGSSTDTQYF. CDR3 DNA: TGCAGCTACAGGGGGCTAATAGCGGGAGGGAGTAGCACAGATACGCAGTATTTT.